This section outlines one T cell receptor (beta chain) sequence together with its context. This sample was taken from a study of T-cell reconstitution after alpha-beta-depleted transplantation in children. V trimming: 3 bases; J trimming: 4 bases; junction bases outside the gene matches: 11. CDR1 is DFQATT and CDR2 is SNEGSKA in the germline V gene (reference sequence). The CDR3 is made up of 16 amino acids. Researchers prepared the TCRbeta library using unique molecular identifiers, the study reports. One entry per CDR3 protein results from TCRdb running MiXCR on the PCR reads. The data hold a few hundred thousand distinct CDR3 sequences, with 9.7% observed a single time.

The receptor comes from a human donor who donated a stem cell graft to a child with SCID. The sample consisted of PBMCs from the stem cell graft donor, taken from the stem cell graft. The V gene is TRBV20-1, the J gene TRBJ2-5, with 10 bases fitting TRBD1. The CDR3 loop reads CSASWGQGWVGETQYF. CDR3 bases: TGCAGTGCTAGTTGGGGACAGGGGTGGGTCGGAGAGACCCAGTACTTC.